The 10 T cell receptor beta chains given below trace back to one sample, sequenced in a study of T cell responses to AZD1222 COVID-19 vaccine. Clones were read by immunoSEQ multiplex PCR, and TCRdb kept only the in-frame ones, dropping some. The sample has around 78,000 clones, roughly 90% seen once. Sequenced here: peripheral blood, sampled 28 days after the second AZD1222 dose. The receptors stem from an adult who received the AZD1222 COVID-19 vaccine.

The chain recombines TRBV7-8 with TRBJ2-1; TRBD1 matches at 7 bases. The CDR3 spans 17 residues. Germline lookup yields CDR1 SGHVS and CDR2 FQNEAQ. V was clipped by 6 bases and J by 0 bases; unmatched bases: 11. The DNA of the CDR3 is TGTGCCAGCAGTTCTAGACAGGGATACAGCTCCTACAATGAGCAGTTCTTC. Translation: CASSSRQGYSSYNEQFF. The whole variable domain, remainder taken from reference TRBV7-8 and TRBJ2-1, is GAGVSQSPRYKVAKRGQDVALRCDPISGHVSLFWYQQALGQGPEFLTYFQNEAQLDKSGLPSDRFFAERPEGSVSTLKIQRTQQEDSAVYLCASSSRQGYSSYNEQFFGPGTRLTVL.

V gene TRBV4-3 combines with J gene TRBJ2-7; D ambiguous. Between the trimmed V and J ends, which lost 0 bases and 6 bases, there was a span of 24 bases. The germline CDR1 and CDR2 sequences are LGHNA and YSLEER. CDR3 length: 18 residues. The CDR3 DNA sequence: TGCGCCAGCAGCCAAGAGGGAAAGGCCCACAACTCATCAACCGAGCAGTACTTC. Translation: CASSQEGKAHNSSTEQYF.

This clone was found once. This chain connects TRBV11-3 to TRBJ2-1, with D perhaps TRBD2 (5 bases). This CDR3 has 13 residues. V was cut by 8 bases and J by 4 bases, with 12 bases left in between. Germline CDR1 is SGHNT and CDR2 is YENEEA. Written as DNA, the CDR3 is TGTGCCAGCGGTATAGAGCGGTACAATGAGCAGTTCTTC. Encoded protein: CASGIERYNEQFF.

J is TRBJ1-1 and V is TRBV14; D is uncertain. The V end lost 4 bases, the J end lost 1 base, and 13 bases lay between the germline ends. The germline CDR1 and CDR2 sequences are SGHDN and FVKESK. CDR3 length: 15 residues. The CDR3 sequence is CASSPPANRNTEAFF. As DNA, the CDR3 is TGTGCCAGCAGCCCCCCCGCCAACAGGAACACTGAAGCTTTCTTT. The entire variable domain, with the rest obtained from reference TRBV14 and TRBJ1-1, is as follows: EAGVTQFPSHSVIEKGQTVTLRCDPISGHDNLYWYRRVMGKEIKFLLHFVKESKQDESGMPNNRFLAERTGGTYSTLKVQPAELEDSGVYFCASSPPANRNTEAFFGQGTRLTVV.

The V call is TRBV6-5, the J call TRBJ2-5, with a possible D match to TRBD1 (7 bases). V gave up 6 bases and J gave up 5 bases, with 16 bases separating them. CDR3 length: 14 residues. The germline V gene encodes CDR1 MNHEY and CDR2 SVGAGI. The CDR3 nucleotides are TGTGCCAGCAGGGGCAGGGGGGCTGGGGAGACCCAGTACTTC. It yields the protein CASRGRGAGETQYF.

V gene TRBV13 combines with J gene TRBJ2-7; D is perhaps TRBD2 (6 bases). CDR3 length: 14 residues. Trimming took off 5 bases at V and 3 bases at J, with 14 bases between the two ends. Looked up from germline, CDR1 is PRHDT and CDR2 is FYEKMQ (reference sequence). The CDR3 here is CASSPGRGNYEQYF. The CDR3 DNA reads TGTGCCAGCAGCCCGGGGCGGGGAAACTACGAGCAGTACTTC.

The chain recombines TRBV6-1 with TRBJ1-1; a weak D match, TRBD1 (5 bases). The germline V gene has CDR1 MNHNS and CDR2 SASEGT. V dropped 2 bases and J dropped 10 bases, with 14 bases sitting between them. This CDR3 is built from 13 residues. CDR3 DNA: TGTGCCAGCAGTGAACGGGGACGGCTAGGAGCTTTCTTT. Encoded protein: CASSERGRLGAFF.

The V gene is TRBV28, the J gene TRBJ2-7; 10 bases are shared with TRBD2. From germline, CDR1 is MDHEN and CDR2 SYDVKM. The CDR3 consists of 14 residues. The trim removed 5 bases at V and 5 bases at J, leaving 6 bases unmatched. The CDR3 DNA reads as TGTGCCAGCAGTAGCGTAGCGGGGGGCCACGAGCAGTACTTC. This sequence encodes CASSSVAGGHEQYF.

CDR3 amino acids: CASSIRVSLHQPQHF. The DNA for the CDR3 is TGTGCCAGCAGCATTCGGGTCTCACTCCATCAGCCCCAGCATTTT. V gene TRBV5-8 combines with J gene TRBJ1-5; no firm D call. The CDR3 has 15 amino acids. CDR1 is SGHTS, CDR2 YDEGEE, per germline. V lost 4 bases to trimming and J lost 5 bases, with 16 bases between them.

The V and J genes are TRBV5-1 and TRBJ1-2; 10 nucleotides agree with TRBD1. This CDR3 contains 15 residues. CDR1 and CDR2 (germline): SGHRS, YFSETQ. V shed 7 bases and J 4 bases; nucleotides not matched to a gene: 10. The DNA for the CDR3 is TGCGCCAGCTCCCCCGGGGACAGGGGAGGCTATGGCTACACCTTC. This gives the protein CASSPGDRGGYGYTF.